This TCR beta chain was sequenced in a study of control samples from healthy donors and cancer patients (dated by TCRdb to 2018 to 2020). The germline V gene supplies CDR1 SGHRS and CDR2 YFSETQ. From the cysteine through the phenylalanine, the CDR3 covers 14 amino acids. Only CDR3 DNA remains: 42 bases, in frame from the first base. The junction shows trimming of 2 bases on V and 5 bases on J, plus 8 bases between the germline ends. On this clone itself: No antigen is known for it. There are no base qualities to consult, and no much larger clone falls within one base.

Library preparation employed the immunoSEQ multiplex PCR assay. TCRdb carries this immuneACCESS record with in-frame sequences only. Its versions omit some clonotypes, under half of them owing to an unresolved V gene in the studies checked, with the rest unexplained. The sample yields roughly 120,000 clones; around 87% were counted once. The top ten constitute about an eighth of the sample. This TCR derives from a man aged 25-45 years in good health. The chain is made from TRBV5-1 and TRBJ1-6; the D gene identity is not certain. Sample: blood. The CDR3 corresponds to CASSFNVDNSPLHF. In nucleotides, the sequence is TGCGCCAGCAGCTTCAACGTTGATAATTCACCCCTCCACTTT.